This entry lists 2 T cell receptor beta chains sequenced from one sample in a study of cytomegalovirus exposure and HLA in healthy donors. In the PCR, 60 Vbeta and 13 Jbeta primers were used. TCRdb's table, derived via immunoSEQ multiplex PCR, lists solely in-frame clones and lacks some. The sample consists of 150,000 to 160,000 clones, roughly 74% of them appearing once. Sequenced input: PBMCs. All receptors come from a man younger than 35 in good health and CMV-seronegative.

The gene calls are TRBV2 and TRBJ2-5, with D possibly matching TRBD1 (5 bases). The germline V gene encodes CDR1 SNHLY and CDR2 FYNNEI. Deletions cut 7 bases from V and 0 bases from J, with 12 bases between. The CDR3 spans 14 residues. The CDR3 here is CASTFRQYQETQYF. The CDR3, as DNA: TGTGCCAGCACGTTCAGACAGTACCAAGAGACCCAGTACTTC.

The sample holds a few counts of this clone. The chain has TRBV6-5 and TRBJ2-7, with D unclear. The CDR3 runs 14 residues. Trimming removed 5 bases from V and 3 bases from J, with 14 bases in between. Per germline, CDR1 MNHEY and CDR2 SVGAGI. The CDR3 protein is CASSRELISYEQYF. Here the CDR3 DNA reads TGTGCCAGCAGTCGAGAACTAATTAGCTACGAGCAGTACTTC.